This TCR beta chain appears in the sequencing data of a study of human T cells and chemical hapten exposure. Overall study results and limits: Having alopecia, donors may respond immunologically unlike healthy people.

This CDR3 is 13 amino acids long. The V segment lost 5 bases and the J segment 7 bases; nucleotides outside the gene matches: 7. On this clonotype: The antigen is not known.

TCRdb redid the calling of the RACE reads with MiXCR, one entry per CDR3 protein. The table lists fewer than 95,000 distinct CDR3 sequences, 9.5% to 11% of them singletons. Time point denoted: patch test 2, 6 weeks after DPC sensitization. This sample's treatment: therapeutic diphenylcyclopropenone sensitization with weekly scalp DPC. The sample consisted of whole blood, taken in connection with sensitization to the hapten diphenylcyclopropenone (DPC). The V and J genes are TRBV12-3 or TRBV12-4 and TRBJ1-2; 7 bases are a match to TRBD1. The clonotype originates from a man between 35 and 55 years old with alopecia areata. Some clones in this sample may be carry-over from other donors' samples. In DNA form, the CDR3 reads TGTGCCAGCAGTGAAGACAGGGTCGGTGGCTACACCTTC. Amino acid sequence: CASSEDRVGGYTF.